This T cell receptor beta chain was obtained from a study of blood T cell repertoires in COVID-19. Study context: Samples taken during acute and convalescent COVID-19 were collected in the United States, Italy and Spain.

The participants were between roughly 18 and 100 years old and came from fewer than 25 US areas. Participant reports of clinical history set cohort assignment. Contact with a PCR-confirmed or clinician-diagnosed COVID-19 case occurred within 2 weeks of entry. Sequencing was performed with immunoSEQ multiplex PCR; in TCRdb, only in-frame clones are kept and a portion is missing. The sample includes roughly 270,000 clones, roughly 85% of them seen just once. CDR1 and CDR2 from the germline V gene are SGHRS and YFSETQ. The CDR3 is made up of 15 amino acids. V was clipped by 0 bases and J by 3 bases, with 13 bases between them. This clone was observed a single time.

The source of this sequence is a man aged 35 to 55 who had been exposed to COVID-19. The sequencing input was PBMCs or T cells enriched from blood (not recorded which). The chain combines TRBV5-1 with TRBJ2-7; D may be TRBD1 (5 bases). CDR3 region: CASSLGPGKNYEQYF. CDR3 DNA sequence: TGCGCCAGCAGCTTGGGTCCAGGGAAAAACTACGAGCAGTACTTC.